This TCR beta chain is from a study of OX40 agonist ivuxolimab in advanced cancers. Study overall: Among those treated, three patients had partial responses, one with hepatocellular carcinoma and two with cutaneous melanoma.

Broader study findings: At 0.1 to 3.0 mg/kg, clonal expansion of CD4+ and CD8+ blood T cells had occurred by week 6. Also showing low normalized T-cell clonal expansion were some of the nonresponders.

Regarding this clone: Its antigen is undetermined.

CDR3 length: 17 amino acids. CDR1 is SGHRS, CDR2 YFSETQ, per germline. Unmatched junction bases numbered 10, after V lost 2 bases and J lost 1 base. Peripheral blood came from all dose cohorts at three timepoints. Sequencing was performed with immunoSEQ multiplex PCR; in TCRdb, only in-frame clones are kept and a portion is missing. The data hold 25,000 to 30,000 clones, with around 85% observed a single time. The J gene is TRBJ2-7, the V gene TRBV5-1, with 9 bases aligning to TRBD1. The receptor was isolated from an adult with an advanced solid tumor such as melanoma, head and neck, liver or kidney cancer. Sequencing used CD4+ or CD8+ T cells sorted from blood, obtained in a trial of the OX40 agonist ivuxolimab. This CDR3 is CASSFRDRDYKSYEQYF. Here the CDR3 DNA reads TGCGCCAGCAGCTTCCGGGACAGGGATTATAAGTCCTACGAGCAGTACTTC. The whole variable domain, filled in from reference TRBV5-1 and TRBJ2-7, reads KAGVTQTPRYLIKTRGQQVTLSCSPISGHRSVSWYQQTPGQGLQFLFEYFSETQRNKGNFPGRFSGRQFSNSRSEMNVSTLELGDSALYLCASSFRDRDYKSYEQYFGPGTRLTVT.